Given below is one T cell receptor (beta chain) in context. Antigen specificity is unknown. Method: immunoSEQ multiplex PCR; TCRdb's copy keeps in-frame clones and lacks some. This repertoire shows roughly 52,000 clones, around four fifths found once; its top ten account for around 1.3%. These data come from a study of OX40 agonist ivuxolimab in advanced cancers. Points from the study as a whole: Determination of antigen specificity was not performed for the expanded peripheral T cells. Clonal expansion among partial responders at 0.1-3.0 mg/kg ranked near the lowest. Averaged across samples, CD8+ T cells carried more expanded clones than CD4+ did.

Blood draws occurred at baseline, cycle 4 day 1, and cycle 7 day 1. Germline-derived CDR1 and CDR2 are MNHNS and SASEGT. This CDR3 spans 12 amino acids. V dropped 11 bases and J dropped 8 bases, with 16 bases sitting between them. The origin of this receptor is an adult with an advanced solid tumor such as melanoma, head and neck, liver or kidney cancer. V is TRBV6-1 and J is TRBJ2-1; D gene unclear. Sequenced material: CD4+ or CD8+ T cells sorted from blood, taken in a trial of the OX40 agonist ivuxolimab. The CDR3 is CAGSRQDHEQFF. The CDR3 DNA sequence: TGTGCCGGCTCCCGGCAGGACCATGAGCAGTTCTTC.